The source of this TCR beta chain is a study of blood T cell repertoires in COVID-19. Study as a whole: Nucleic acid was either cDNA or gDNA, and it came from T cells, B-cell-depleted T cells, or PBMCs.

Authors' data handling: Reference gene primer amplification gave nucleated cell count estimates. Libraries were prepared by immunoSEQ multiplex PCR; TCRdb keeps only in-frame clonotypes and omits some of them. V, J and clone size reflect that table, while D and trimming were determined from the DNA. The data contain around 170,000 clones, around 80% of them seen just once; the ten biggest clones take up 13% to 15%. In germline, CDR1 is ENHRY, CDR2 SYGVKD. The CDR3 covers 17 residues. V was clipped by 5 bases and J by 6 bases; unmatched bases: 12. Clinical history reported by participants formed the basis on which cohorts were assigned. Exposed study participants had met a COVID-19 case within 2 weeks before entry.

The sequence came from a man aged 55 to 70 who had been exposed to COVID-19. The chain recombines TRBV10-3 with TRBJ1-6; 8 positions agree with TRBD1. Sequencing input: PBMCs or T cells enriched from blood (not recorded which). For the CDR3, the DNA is TGTGCCATCAGTCCCATGATTGGAGGGACAGGTAATTCACCCCTCCACTTT. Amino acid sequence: CAISPMIGGTGNSPLHF.